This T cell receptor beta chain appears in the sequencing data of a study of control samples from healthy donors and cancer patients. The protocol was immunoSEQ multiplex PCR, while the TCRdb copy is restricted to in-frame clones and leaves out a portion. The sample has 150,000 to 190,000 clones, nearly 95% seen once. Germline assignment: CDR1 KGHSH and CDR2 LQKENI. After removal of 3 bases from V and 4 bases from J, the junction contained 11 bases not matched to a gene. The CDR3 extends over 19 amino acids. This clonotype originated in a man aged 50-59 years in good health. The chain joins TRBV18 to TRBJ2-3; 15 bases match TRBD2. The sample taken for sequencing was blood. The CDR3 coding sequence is TGTGCCAGCTCACCCAGTCCGGGACTAGCGGGAGGTAGAGCAGATACGCAGTATTTT. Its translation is CASSPSPGLAGGRADTQYF.